These T cell receptor beta chains were read from a single sample in a study of cytomegalovirus exposure and HLA in healthy donors. Only in-frame clones appear in the TCRdb table, and some are missing; sequencing was by immunoSEQ multiplex PCR. The data hold 160,000 or so clones, with roughly 80% observed a single time. The sample consisted of PBMCs. The receptors were gathered from a woman between 18 and 29 years old in good health and CMV-seropositive. Each CDR3 is given with its conserved first and last residue. Each record gives: J gene, clone size, D gene, V gene, CDR3 DNA, CDR3 protein. The D gene is left open where the match is weak. Not every row has a clone size; where given, it reads once, few, many or a size class.

j_call: TRBJ2-1; clone_size: NA; d_call: TRBD1; v_call: TRBV10-2; cdr3_nt: TGCGCCAGCAGCTCTCGGGACAGAAATTACAATGAGCAGTTCTTC; cdr3_aa: CASSSRDRNYNEQFF
j_call: TRBJ2-7; clone_size: NA; d_call: NA; v_call: TRBV11-1; cdr3_nt: TGTGCCAGCAGCGGGACAAGAAACTACGAGCAGTACTTC; cdr3_aa: CASSGTRNYEQYF
j_call: TRBJ1-1; clone_size: NA; d_call: NA; v_call: TRBV27; cdr3_nt: TGTGCCAGCAGGACGGGCACTGAAGCTTTCTTT; cdr3_aa: CASRTGTEAFF
j_call: TRBJ2-1; clone_size: NA; d_call: TRBD2; v_call: TRBV18; cdr3_nt: TGTGCCAGCTCACCCCAGCGGGACTCCTACAATGAGCAGTTCTTC; cdr3_aa: CASSPQRDSYNEQFF
j_call: TRBJ2-2; clone_size: NA; d_call: NA; v_call: TRBV7-9; cdr3_nt: TGTGCCAGCAGCTTTAGTGGTGTCGGCGGGGAGCTGTTTTTT; cdr3_aa: CASSFSGVGGELFF
j_call: TRBJ2-7; clone_size: NA; d_call: TRBD1; v_call: TRBV10-3; cdr3_nt: TGTGCCATCAGTGAGGCGGACAGGAGCAATCCCCTTTACTACGAGCAGTACTTC; cdr3_aa: CAISEADRSNPLYYEQYF
j_call: TRBJ1-4; clone_size: NA; d_call: TRBD1; v_call: TRBV7-2; cdr3_nt: TGTGCCAGCAGCTCAAGGGGGCTTGCCGGAAAAAAACTGTTTTTT; cdr3_aa: CASSSRGLAGKKLFF
j_call: TRBJ2-5; clone_size: NA; d_call: NA; v_call: TRBV7-9; cdr3_nt: TGTGCCAGCAGCTTTCCCCACAGGGTTGAGACCCAGTACTTC; cdr3_aa: CASSFPHRVETQYF
j_call: TRBJ1-5; clone_size: NA; d_call: TRBD1; v_call: TRBV5-6; cdr3_nt: TGTGCCAGCAGCTTAGGGGCAGGGGGGAATCAGCCCCAGCATTTT; cdr3_aa: CASSLGAGGNQPQHF
j_call: TRBJ2-3; clone_size: once; d_call: TRBD2; v_call: TRBV28; cdr3_nt: TGTGCCAGCAGTCCGGGGGGGGCAGATACGCAGTATTTT; cdr3_aa: CASSPGGADTQYF
j_call: TRBJ1-3; clone_size: NA; d_call: TRBD1; v_call: TRBV11-3; cdr3_nt: TGTGCCAGCAGCGGGGGGACAGCTGGAAACACCATATATTTT; cdr3_aa: CASSGGTAGNTIYF
j_call: TRBJ1-2; clone_size: once; d_call: NA; v_call: TRBV27; cdr3_nt: TGTGCCAGCAGTATCCAAGAACGTCGAGACGGCAGGGTGAACGATGGCTACACCTTC; cdr3_aa: CASSIQERRDGRVNDGYTF
j_call: TRBJ1-2; clone_size: NA; d_call: NA; v_call: TRBV6-5; cdr3_nt: TGTGCCAGCAGCCCGTTAGGTGGCGGTGGCTACACCTTC; cdr3_aa: CASSPLGGGGYTF
j_call: TRBJ1-3; clone_size: NA; d_call: NA; v_call: TRBV6-5; cdr3_nt: TGTGCCAGCAGCTTGTTCGGGAGCTCTGGAAACACCATATATTTT; cdr3_aa: CASSLFGSSGNTIYF
j_call: TRBJ2-7; clone_size: NA; d_call: NA; v_call: TRBV10-3; cdr3_nt: TGTGCCATCAGCCAAGACGGGAGCTCCTACGAGCAGTACTTC; cdr3_aa: CAISQDGSSYEQYF
j_call: TRBJ1-4; clone_size: NA; d_call: NA; v_call: TRBV29-1; cdr3_nt: TGCAGCGTTGAACCGCTCGATCAGGAAAAACTGTTTTTT; cdr3_aa: CSVEPLDQEKLFF
j_call: TRBJ2-3; clone_size: few; d_call: NA; v_call: TRBV19; cdr3_nt: TGTGCCAGTAAAGGGGACTCTTATTTCACAGATACGCAGTATTTT; cdr3_aa: CASKGDSYFTDTQYF
j_call: TRBJ2-6; clone_size: NA; d_call: NA; v_call: TRBV4-3; cdr3_nt: TGCGCCAGCAGCCAAGGGGAGGAGGGGAGCTCTGGGGCCAACGTCCTGACTTTC; cdr3_aa: CASSQGEEGSSGANVLTF
j_call: TRBJ2-5; clone_size: NA; d_call: TRBD2; v_call: TRBV19; cdr3_nt: TGTGCCAGTAGTATGGGACTAGCGGGGGCCGGTCGGGGGGAGACCCAGTACTTC; cdr3_aa: CASSMGLAGAGRGETQYF
j_call: TRBJ1-6; clone_size: NA; d_call: TRBD1; v_call: TRBV2; cdr3_nt: TGTGCCAGCAGTGGGGACAGGGGGTCACCCCTCCACTTT; cdr3_aa: CASSGDRGSPLHF
j_call: TRBJ1-1; clone_size: NA; d_call: NA; v_call: TRBV7-8; cdr3_nt: TGTGCCAGCAGATCTCTCAGGGGTAAAGATGTGGATGTAGTCTCTGAAGCTTTCTTT; cdr3_aa: CASRSLRGKDVDVVSEAFF
j_call: TRBJ1-1; clone_size: NA; d_call: TRBD1; v_call: TRBV5-6; cdr3_nt: TGTGCCAGCAGGACAGGGGGTTGGGCTGAAGCTTTCTTT; cdr3_aa: CASRTGGWAEAFF
j_call: TRBJ1-5; clone_size: few; d_call: TRBD1; v_call: TRBV4-3; cdr3_nt: TGCGCCAGCAGCCGCGACAGGGATAGCAATCAGCCCCAGCATTTT; cdr3_aa: CASSRDRDSNQPQHF
j_call: TRBJ1-2; clone_size: few; d_call: TRBD1; v_call: TRBV5-8; cdr3_nt: TGTGCCAGCAGCTTGTCGGCAGGGGGCGGTGGCTACACCTTC; cdr3_aa: CASSLSAGGGGYTF
j_call: TRBJ2-5; clone_size: NA; d_call: TRBD1; v_call: TRBV30; cdr3_nt: TGTGCCTGGAGCCGACAGGGGCGAGAGACCCAGTACTTC; cdr3_aa: CAWSRQGRETQYF
j_call: TRBJ2-5; clone_size: NA; d_call: NA; v_call: TRBV11-2; cdr3_nt: TGTGCCAGCAGCCCTCAAGAGACCCAGTACTTC; cdr3_aa: CASSPQETQYF
j_call: TRBJ1-3; clone_size: NA; d_call: NA; v_call: TRBV9; cdr3_nt: TGTGCCAGCAGCGGAGGAGGGGGGGACCATGGAAACACCATATATTTT; cdr3_aa: CASSGGGGDHGNTIYF
j_call: TRBJ2-7; clone_size: NA; d_call: TRBD1; v_call: TRBV11-2; cdr3_nt: TGTGCCAGCAGCTACCAGACTGTGACAGGGGAAACCTACGAGCAGTACTTC; cdr3_aa: CASSYQTVTGETYEQYF
j_call: TRBJ2-1; clone_size: NA; d_call: NA; v_call: TRBV2; cdr3_nt: TGTGCCAGCAGTGAAACGGCACTAGCCAATACCTTCTACAATGAGCAGTTCTTC; cdr3_aa: CASSETALANTFYNEQFF